The following is a TCR beta chain sequence with its context. No antigen is known for it. The germline V gene has CDR1 ENHRY and CDR2 SYGVKD. V dropped 2 bases and J dropped 0; count of bases not matched to a gene: 3. The CDR3 sequence is 15 residues long. The data were obtained in a study of T cells after yellow fever vaccination. About the study: Preparation used SMART-Seq v4 Ultra Low Input for the low-cell-number fractions. Points from the study as a whole: Reappearance after the booster was seen for most primary-vaccination clones, at more than 95% CD4 and about 90% CD8. The presence of abundant clonotypes contaminating from the bulk population was possible in FACS-sorted repertoires.

5'RACE template switching added a universal primer site and UMIs to TCR cDNA. From the 5' RACE reads, TCRdb called clonotypes with MiXCR, one entry per CDR3 protein. The sample gives hundreds of thousands of distinct CDR3 sequences, 12% of which show up once; around 3% is in the top ten. The sequence derives from a man aged 18 to 35 who received the YFV17D yellow fever vaccine. This rearrangement joins TRBV10-3 to TRBJ1-1; TRBD1 matches at 7 bases. The sequenced sample was CD4+ T cells sorted from PBMCs, obtained 15 days after the yellow fever booster vaccination. CDR3: CAISETGVMNTEAFF. CDR3 bases: TGTGCCATCAGTGAGACAGGGGTAATGAACACTGAAGCTTTCTTT.